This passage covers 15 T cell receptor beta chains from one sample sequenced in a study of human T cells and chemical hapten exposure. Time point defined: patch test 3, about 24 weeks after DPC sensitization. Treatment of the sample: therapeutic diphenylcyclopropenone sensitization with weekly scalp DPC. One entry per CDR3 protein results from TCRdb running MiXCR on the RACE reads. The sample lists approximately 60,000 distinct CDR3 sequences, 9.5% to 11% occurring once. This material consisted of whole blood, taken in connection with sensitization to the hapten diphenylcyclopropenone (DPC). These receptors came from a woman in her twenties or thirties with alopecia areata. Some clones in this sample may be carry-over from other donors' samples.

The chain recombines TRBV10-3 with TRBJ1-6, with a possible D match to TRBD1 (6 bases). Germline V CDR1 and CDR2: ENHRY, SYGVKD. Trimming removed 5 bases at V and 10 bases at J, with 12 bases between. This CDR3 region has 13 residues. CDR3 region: CAISLDSDSPLHF. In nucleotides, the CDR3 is TGTGCCATCAGTCTGGACAGTGACTCACCCCTCCACTTT.

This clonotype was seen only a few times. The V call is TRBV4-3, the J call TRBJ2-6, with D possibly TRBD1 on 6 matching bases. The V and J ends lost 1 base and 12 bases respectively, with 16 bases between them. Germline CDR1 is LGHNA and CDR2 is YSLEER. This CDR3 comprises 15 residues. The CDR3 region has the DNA TGCGCCAGCAGCCAAGTAGCTGGGGCCAGGGGCGTCCTGACTTTC. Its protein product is CASSQVAGARGVLTF.

CDR3 sequence: CASSYQREETQYF. CDR3 in DNA: TGTGCCAGCAGCTACCAGCGGGAAGAGACCCAGTACTTC. This rearrangement joins TRBV7-2 to TRBJ2-5; D possibly corresponds to TRBD2 (6 bases). V shed 4 bases and J shed 3 bases, with 9 bases lying between them. Germline loops: CDR1 SGHTA, CDR2 FQGNSA. The length of the CDR3 is 13 residues.

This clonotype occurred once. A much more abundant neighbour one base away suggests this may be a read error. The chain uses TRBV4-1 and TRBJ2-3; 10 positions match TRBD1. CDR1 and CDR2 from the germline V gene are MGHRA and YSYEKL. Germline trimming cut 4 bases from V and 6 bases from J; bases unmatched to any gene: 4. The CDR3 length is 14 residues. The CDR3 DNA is TGCGCCAGCAGCCGAGGACAGGGGGTCGATACGCAGTATTTT. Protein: CASSRGQGVDTQYF.

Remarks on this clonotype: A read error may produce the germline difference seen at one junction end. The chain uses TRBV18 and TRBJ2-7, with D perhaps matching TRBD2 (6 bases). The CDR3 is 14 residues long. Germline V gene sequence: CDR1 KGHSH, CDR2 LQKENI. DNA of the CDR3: TGTGTCAGCTCCCAGGGACTTCTTTCCTACGAGCAGTACTTC. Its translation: CVSSQGLLSYEQYF.

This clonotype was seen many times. The CDR3 is CASSLLSTGGLGQPQHF. The CDR3 bases are TGTGCCAGCAGCCTCCTCTCGACAGGCGGATTAGGTCAGCCCCAGCATTTT. The chain couples TRBV4-2 to TRBJ1-5, with a weak D call TRBD1 (6 bases). CDR1 and CDR2 (germline): LGHNA, YNFKEQ. This CDR3 comprises 17 residues. V was clipped by 4 bases and J by 6 bases, with 22 bases between them.

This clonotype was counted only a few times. As DNA, the CDR3 is TGTGCCAGCAGGGACCTATCACCCCTCCACTTT. This sequence encodes CASRDLSPLHF. The chain has TRBV6-1 and TRBJ1-6; D is unresolved. The CDR3 extends over 11 amino acids. The V end was cut by 6 bases, the J end by 10 bases, with 7 bases between. CDR1 is MNHNS, CDR2 SASEGT, per germline.

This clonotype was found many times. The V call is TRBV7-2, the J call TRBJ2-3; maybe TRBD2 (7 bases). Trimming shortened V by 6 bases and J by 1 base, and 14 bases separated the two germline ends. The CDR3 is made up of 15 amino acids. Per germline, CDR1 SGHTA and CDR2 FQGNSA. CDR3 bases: TGTGCCAGCAGATTCAGAGGGGGGGGCACAGATACGCAGTATTTT. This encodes CASRFRGGGTDTQYF. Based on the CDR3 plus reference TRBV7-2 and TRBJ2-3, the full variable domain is GAGVSQSPSNKVTEKGKDVELRCDPISGHTALYWYRQSLGQGLEFLIYFQGNSAPDKSGLPSDRFSAERTGGSVSTLTIQRTQQEDSAVYLCASRFRGGGTDTQYFGPGTRLTVL.

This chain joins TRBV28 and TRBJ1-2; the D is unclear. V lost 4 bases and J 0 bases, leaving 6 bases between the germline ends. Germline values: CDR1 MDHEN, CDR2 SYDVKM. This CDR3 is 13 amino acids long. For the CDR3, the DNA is TGTGCCAGCAGTTCACCCGCTAACTATGGCTACACCTTC. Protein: CASSSPANYGYTF.

As DNA, the CDR3 is TGTGCCATCAGGTCCTCAGGTCTCAATCAGCCCCAGCATTTT. It is translated as CAIRSSGLNQPQHF. The chain uses TRBV10-3 and TRBJ1-5; D call uncertain. This CDR3 is built from 14 residues. V lost 6 bases to trimming and J lost 3 bases, with 12 bases between them. Germline values: CDR1 ENHRY, CDR2 SYGVKD.

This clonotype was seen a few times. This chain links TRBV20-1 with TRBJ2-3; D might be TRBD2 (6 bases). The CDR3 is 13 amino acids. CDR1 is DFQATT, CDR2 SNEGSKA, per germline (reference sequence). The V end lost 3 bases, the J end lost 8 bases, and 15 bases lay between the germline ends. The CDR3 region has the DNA TGCAGTGCTAGGGTTGGGACTTTTTCTACGCAGTATTTT. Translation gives CSARVGTFSTQYF.

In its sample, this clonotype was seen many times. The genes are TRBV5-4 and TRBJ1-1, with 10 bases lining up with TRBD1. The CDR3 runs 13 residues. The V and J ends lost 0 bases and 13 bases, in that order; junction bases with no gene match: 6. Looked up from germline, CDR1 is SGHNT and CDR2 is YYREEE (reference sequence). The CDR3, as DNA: TGTGCCAGCAGCTTGGAGACCGGGACAGGGGTTTTCTTT. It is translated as CASSLETGTGVFF.

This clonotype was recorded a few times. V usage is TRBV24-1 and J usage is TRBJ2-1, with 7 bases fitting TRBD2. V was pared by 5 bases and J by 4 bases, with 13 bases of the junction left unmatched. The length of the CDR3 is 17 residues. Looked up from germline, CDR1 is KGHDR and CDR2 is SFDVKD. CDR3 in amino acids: CATSAIARAGEYNEQFF. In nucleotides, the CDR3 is TGTGCCACCAGTGCCATAGCCAGGGCGGGAGAGTACAATGAGCAGTTCTTC.

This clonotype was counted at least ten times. Here the CDR3 reads CASSLFEQGGTEAFF. DNA for the CDR3: TGCGCCAGCAGCTTGTTTGAACAGGGGGGCACTGAAGCTTTCTTT. The chain employs TRBV5-1 and TRBJ1-1, with 8 bases identical to TRBD1. This CDR3 region has 15 residues. Per the germline V gene, CDR1 is SGHRS and CDR2 is YFSETQ. V shed 1 base, J shed 4 bases, and the junction held 6 bases outside the gene matches.

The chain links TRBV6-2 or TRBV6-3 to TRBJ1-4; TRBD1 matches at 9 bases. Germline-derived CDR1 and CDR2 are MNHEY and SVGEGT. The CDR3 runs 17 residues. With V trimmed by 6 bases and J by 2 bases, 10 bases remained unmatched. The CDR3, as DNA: TGTGCCAGCAGCGCAGACGGGACAGGGTCTACTAATGAAAAACTGTTTTTT. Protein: CASSADGTGSTNEKLFF.